This TCR beta chain emerged from a study of preoperative IRX-2 immunotherapy in early breast cancer. The protocol was immunoSEQ multiplex PCR, while the TCRdb copy is restricted to in-frame clones and leaves out a portion. The sample gives 40,000 to 45,000 clones, approximately 75% of which show up once; 1.2% is in the top ten. Germline V gene sequence: CDR1 SGHRS, CDR2 YFSETQ. The CDR3 spans 15 residues. The germline V and J ends were trimmed by 2 bases and 3 bases, with 15 bases remaining between them. Treatment: preoperative locoregional IRX-2 cytokine immunotherapy. Samples came from a phase Ib trial of preoperative locoregional IRX-2 cytokine immunotherapy.

This chain links TRBV5-1 with TRBJ2-7, with a tentative D call TRBD1 (6 bases). The origin of this receptor is a human donor with breast cancer. The material was tumor tissue, obtained after IRX-2 immunotherapy. The CDR3 region has the DNA TGCGCCAGCAGCTTTTACAGGACAGAACACTACGAGCAGTACTTC. This translates into CASSFYRTEHYEQYF.